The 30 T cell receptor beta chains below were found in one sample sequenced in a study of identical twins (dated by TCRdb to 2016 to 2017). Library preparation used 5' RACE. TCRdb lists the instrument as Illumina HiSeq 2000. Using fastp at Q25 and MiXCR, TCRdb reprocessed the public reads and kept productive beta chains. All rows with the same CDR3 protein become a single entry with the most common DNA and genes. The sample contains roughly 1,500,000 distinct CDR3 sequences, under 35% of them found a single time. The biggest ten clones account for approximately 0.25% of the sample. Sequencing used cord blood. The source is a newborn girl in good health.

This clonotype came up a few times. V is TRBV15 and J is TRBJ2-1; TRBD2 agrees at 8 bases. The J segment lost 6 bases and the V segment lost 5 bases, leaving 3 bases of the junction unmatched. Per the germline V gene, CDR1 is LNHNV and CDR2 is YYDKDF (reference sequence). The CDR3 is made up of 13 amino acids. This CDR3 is CATSGGLANEQFF. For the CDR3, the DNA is TGTGCCACCAGCGGCGGACTAGCCAATGAGCAGTTCTTC.

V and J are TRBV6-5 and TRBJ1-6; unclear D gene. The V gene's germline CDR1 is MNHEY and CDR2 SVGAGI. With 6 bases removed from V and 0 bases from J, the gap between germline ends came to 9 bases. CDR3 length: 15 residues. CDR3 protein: CASRGPSSYNSPLHF. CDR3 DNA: TGTGCCAGCAGGGGCCCTAGCTCCTATAATTCACCCCTCCACTTT.

CDR3 sequence (DNA): TGTGCCAGCAGGGCGGGACTGCTCAATTCACCCCTCCACTTT. It encodes CASRAGLLNSPLHF. This chain connects TRBV6-1 to TRBJ1-6; D is possibly TRBD1 (5 bases). Per the germline V gene, CDR1 is MNHNS and CDR2 is SASEGT. V was clipped by 6 bases and J by 7 bases, with 13 bases between them. The CDR3 spans 14 residues.

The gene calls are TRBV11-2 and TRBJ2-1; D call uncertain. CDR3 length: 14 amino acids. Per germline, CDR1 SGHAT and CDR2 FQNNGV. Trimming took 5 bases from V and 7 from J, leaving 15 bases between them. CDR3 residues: CASSRLSRTNEQFF. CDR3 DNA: TGTGCCAGCAGCCGCCTTTCCCGCACAAATGAGCAGTTCTTC.

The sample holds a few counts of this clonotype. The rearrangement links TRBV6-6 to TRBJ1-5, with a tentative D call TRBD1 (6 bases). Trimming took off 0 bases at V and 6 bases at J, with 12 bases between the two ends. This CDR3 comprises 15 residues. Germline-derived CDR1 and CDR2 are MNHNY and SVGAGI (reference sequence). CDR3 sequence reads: CASSYSGGRSQPQHF. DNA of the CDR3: TGTGCCAGCAGTTACTCAGGGGGTCGGAGTCAGCCCCAGCATTTT.

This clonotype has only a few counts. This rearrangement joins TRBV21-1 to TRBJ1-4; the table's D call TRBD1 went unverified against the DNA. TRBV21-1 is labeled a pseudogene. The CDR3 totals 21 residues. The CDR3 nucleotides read TGTGCCAGCAGCAAAGCGCCATCGGTCGCCAGGGCGGGGCGCGAGTGTGAAAAACTGTTTTTT. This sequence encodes CASSKAPSVARAGRECEKLFF.

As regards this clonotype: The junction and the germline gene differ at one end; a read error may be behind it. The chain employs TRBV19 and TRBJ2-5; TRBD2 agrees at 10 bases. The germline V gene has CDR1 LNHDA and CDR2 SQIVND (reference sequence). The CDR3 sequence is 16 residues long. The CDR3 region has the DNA TGTACCAGCAGTATCCTAGCGGGAGAAAGACCAGAGACCCAGTACTTC. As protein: CTSSILAGERPETQYF.

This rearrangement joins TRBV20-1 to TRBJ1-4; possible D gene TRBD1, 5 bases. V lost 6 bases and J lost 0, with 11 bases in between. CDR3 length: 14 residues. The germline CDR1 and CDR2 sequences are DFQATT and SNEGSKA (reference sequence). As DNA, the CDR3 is TGCAGTGCCAAAACAGGAGCAACTAATGAAAAACTGTTTTTT. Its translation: CSAKTGATNEKLFF.

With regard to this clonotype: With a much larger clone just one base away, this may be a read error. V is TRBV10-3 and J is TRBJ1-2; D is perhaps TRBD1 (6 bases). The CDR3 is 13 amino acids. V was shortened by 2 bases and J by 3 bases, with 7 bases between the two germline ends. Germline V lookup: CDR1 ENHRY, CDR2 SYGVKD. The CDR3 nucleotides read TGTGCCATCAGTGAGCGGACAGACTATGGCTACACCTTC. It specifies CAISERTDYGYTF.

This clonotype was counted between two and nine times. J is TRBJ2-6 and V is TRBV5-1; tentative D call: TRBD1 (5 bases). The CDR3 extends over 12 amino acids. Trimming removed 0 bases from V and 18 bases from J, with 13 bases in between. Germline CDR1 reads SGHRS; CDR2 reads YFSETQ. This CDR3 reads CASSLAGLQGTF. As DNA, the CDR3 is TGCGCCAGCAGCTTGGCCGGTCTCCAGGGGACTTTC. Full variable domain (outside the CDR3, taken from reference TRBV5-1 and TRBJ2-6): KAGVTQTPRYLIKTRGQQVTLSCSPISGHRSVSWYQQTPGQGLQFLFEYFSETQRNKGNFPGRFSGRQFSNSRSEMNVSTLELGDSALYLCASSLAGLQGTFGAGSRLTVL.

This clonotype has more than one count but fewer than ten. Here the CDR3 DNA reads TGCAGTGCTAGACAGGGAGGGCGGAGGGAAAAACTGTTTTTT. Translated, it gives CSARQGGRREKLFF. The V gene is TRBV20-1, the J gene TRBJ1-4; a possible D gene is TRBD1 (5 bases). The CDR3 sequence is 14 residues long. The germline CDR1 and CDR2 sequences are DFQATT and SNEGSKA (reference sequence). The V gene lost 2 bases and the J gene lost 8 bases, with 15 bases spanning the gap.

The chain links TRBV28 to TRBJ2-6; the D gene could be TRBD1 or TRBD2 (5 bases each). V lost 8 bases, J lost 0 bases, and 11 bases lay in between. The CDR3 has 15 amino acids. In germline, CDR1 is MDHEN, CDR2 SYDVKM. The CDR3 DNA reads TGTGCCAGCCTACCAGGGACCTCTGGGGCCAACGTCCTGACTTTC. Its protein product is CASLPGTSGANVLTF.

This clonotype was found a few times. In DNA, the CDR3 is TGCAGCGTTGGAGTTAAGGGCGGGAGAAATGAGCAGTTCTTC. It is translated as CSVGVKGGRNEQFF. The J gene is TRBJ2-1, the V gene TRBV29-1, with 7 bases identical to TRBD2. Losses at the gene ends were 4 bases for V and 7 bases for J; bases not matched to a gene: 10. The CDR3 spans 14 residues. Per germline, CDR1 SQVTM and CDR2 ANQGSEA.

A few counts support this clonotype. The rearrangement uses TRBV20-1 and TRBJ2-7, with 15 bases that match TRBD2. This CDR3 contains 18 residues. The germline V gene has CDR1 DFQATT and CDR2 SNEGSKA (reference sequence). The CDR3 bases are TGCAGCGTTATACAACCGGGACTAGCGGGAGGATTATTCTACGAGCAGTACTTC. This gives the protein CSVIQPGLAGGLFYEQYF.

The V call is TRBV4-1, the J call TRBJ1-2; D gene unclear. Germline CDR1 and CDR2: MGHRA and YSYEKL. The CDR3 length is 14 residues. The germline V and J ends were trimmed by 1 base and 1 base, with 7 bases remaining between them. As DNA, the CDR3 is TGCGCCAGCAGCCAAGCCGGAGATAACTATGGCTACACCTTC. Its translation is CASSQAGDNYGYTF.

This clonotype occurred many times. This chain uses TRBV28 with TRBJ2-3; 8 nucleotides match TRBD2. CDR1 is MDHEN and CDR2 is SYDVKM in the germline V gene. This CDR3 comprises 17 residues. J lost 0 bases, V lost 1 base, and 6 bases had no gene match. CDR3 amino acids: CASSLFGGTRSTDTQYF. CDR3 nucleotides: TGTGCCAGCAGTTTATTCGGCGGGACTAGGAGCACAGATACGCAGTATTTT.

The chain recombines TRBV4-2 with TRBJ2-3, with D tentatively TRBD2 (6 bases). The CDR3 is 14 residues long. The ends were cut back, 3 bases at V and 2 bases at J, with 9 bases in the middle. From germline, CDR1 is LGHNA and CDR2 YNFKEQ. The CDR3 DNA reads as TGTGCCAGCAGCCAGACTAGTTTCACAGATACGCAGTATTTT. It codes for CASSQTSFTDTQYF.

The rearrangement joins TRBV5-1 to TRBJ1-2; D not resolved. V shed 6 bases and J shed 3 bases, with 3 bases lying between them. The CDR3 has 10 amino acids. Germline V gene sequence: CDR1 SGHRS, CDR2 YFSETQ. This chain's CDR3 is CASNDYGYTF. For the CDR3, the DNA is TGCGCCAGCAATGACTATGGCTACACCTTC.

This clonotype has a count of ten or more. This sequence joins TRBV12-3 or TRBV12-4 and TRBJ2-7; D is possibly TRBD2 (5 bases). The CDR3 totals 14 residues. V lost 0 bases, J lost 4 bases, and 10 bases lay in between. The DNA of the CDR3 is TGTGCCAGCAGTTTAGCGGGAGTAGGGTACGAGCAGTACTTC. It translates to CASSLAGVGYEQYF.

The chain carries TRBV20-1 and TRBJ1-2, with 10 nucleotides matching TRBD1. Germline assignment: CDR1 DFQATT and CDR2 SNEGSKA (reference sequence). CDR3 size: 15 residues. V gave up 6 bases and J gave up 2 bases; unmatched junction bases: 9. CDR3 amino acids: CSATSRDRGNYGYTF. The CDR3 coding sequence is TGCAGTGCCACCTCGCGGGACAGGGGAAACTATGGCTACACCTTC.

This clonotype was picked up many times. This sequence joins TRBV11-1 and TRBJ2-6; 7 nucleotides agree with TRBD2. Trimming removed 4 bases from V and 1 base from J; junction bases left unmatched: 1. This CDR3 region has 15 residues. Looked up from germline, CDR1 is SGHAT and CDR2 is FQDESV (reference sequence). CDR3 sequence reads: CASSWGGSGANVLTF. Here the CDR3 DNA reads TGTGCCAGCAGCTGGGGGGGTTCTGGGGCCAACGTCCTGACTTTC. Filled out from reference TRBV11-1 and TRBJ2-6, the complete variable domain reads EAEVAQSPRYKITEKSQAVAFWCDPISGHATLYWYRQILGQGPELLVQFQDESVVDDSQLPKDRFSAERLKGVDSTLKIQPAELGDSAMYLCASSWGGSGANVLTFGAGSRLTVL.

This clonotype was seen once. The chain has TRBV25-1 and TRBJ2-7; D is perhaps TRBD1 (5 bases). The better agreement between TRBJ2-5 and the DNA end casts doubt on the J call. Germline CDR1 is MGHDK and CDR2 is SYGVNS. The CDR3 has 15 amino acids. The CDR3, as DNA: TGTGCCAGCAGTGAAATCGAAGGGGCTAGGGAGACCCAGTACTTC. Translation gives CASSEIEGARETQYF.

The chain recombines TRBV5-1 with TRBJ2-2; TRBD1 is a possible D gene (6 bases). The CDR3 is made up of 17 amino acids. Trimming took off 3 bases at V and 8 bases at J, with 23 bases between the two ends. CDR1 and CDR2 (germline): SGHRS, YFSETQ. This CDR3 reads CASSSQIGTTGGGELFF. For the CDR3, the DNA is TGCGCCAGCAGCTCACAAATCGGGACGACAGGCGGTGGGGAGCTGTTTTTT.

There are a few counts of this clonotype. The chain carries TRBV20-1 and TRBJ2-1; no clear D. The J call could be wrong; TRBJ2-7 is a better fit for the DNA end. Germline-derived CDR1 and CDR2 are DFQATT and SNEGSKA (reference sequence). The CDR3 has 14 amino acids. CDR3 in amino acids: CSASRKSSYNEQYF. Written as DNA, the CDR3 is TGCAGTGCCAGCAGGAAGAGCTCCTACAATGAGCAGTACTTC.

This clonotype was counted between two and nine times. The DNA for the CDR3 is TGTGCCAGCAGTGAAAGGGGCAGGCACACTTATAATTCACCCCTCCACTTT. This gives the protein CASSERGRHTYNSPLHF. The chain is built from TRBV6-1 and TRBJ1-6, with D maybe TRBD1 (5 bases). Looked up from germline, CDR1 is MNHNS and CDR2 is SASEGT. The CDR3 covers 17 residues. The V and J ends lost 2 bases and 4 bases respectively, with 15 bases between them.

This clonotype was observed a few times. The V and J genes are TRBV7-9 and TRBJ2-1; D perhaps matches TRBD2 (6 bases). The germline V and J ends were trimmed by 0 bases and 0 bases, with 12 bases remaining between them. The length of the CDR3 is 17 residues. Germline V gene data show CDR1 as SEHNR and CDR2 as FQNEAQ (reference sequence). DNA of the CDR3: TGTGCCAGCAGCTTAGCCGCTCTAGCGAGCTCCTACAATGAGCAGTTCTTC. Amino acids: CASSLAALASSYNEQFF.

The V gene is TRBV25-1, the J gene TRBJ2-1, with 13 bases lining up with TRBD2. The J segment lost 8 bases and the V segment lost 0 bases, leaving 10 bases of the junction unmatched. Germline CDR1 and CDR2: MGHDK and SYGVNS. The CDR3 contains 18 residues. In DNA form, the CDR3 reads TGTGCCAGCAGTGAATACGGCCGACTAGCGGGGGGAGGGGATGAGCAGTTCTTC. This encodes CASSEYGRLAGGGDEQFF.

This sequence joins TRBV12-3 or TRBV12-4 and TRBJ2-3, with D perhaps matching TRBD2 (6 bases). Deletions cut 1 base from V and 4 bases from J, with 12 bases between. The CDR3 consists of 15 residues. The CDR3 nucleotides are TGTGCCAGCAGTTTAGACAGTTCTAGCGCAGATACGCAGTATTTT. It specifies CASSLDSSSADTQYF.

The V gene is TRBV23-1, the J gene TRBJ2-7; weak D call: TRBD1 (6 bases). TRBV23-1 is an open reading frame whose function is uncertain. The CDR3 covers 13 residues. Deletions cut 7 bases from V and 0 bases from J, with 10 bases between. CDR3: CASTGTHSYEQYF. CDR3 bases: TGCGCCAGCACGGGGACACACTCCTACGAGCAGTACTTC.

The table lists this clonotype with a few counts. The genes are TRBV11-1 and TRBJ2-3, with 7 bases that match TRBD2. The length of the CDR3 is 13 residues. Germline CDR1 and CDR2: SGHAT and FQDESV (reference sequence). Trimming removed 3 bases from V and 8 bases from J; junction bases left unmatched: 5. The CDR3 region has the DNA TGTGCCAGCAGCTTTCGGGGGGAGGCTACGCAGTATTTT. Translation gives CASSFRGEATQYF.